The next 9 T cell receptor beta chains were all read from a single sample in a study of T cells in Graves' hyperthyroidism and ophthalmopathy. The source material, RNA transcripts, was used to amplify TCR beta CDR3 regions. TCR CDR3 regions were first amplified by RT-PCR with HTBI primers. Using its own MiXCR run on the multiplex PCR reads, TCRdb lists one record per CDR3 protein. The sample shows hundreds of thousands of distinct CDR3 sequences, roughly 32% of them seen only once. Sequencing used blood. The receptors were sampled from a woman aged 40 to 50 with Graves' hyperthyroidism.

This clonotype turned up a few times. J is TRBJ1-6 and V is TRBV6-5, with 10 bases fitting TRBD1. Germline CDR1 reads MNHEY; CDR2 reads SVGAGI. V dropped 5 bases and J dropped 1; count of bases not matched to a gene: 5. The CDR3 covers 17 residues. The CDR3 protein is CASSDRGQFSYNSPLHF. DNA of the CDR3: TGTGCCAGCAGTGACAGGGGGCAGTTTTCCTATAATTCACCCCTCCACTTT.

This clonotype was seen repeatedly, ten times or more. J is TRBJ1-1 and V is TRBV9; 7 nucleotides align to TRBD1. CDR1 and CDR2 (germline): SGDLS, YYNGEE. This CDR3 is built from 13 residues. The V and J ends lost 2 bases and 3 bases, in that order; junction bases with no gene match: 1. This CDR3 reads CASSVDRDTEAFF. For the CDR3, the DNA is TGTGCCAGCAGCGTCGACAGGGACACTGAAGCTTTCTTT.

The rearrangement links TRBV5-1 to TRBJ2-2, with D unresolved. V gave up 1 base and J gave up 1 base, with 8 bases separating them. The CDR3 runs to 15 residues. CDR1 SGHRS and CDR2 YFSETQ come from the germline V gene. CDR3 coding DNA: TGCGCCAGCAGCTTGTCGGAAAGGAACACCGGGGAGCTGTTTTTT. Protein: CASSLSERNTGELFF.

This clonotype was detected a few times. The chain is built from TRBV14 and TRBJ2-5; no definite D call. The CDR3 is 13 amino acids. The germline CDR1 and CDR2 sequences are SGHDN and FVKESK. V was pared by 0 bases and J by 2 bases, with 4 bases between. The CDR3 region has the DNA TGTGCCAGCAGCCAAGACTATCAAGAGACCCAGTACTTC. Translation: CASSQDYQETQYF.

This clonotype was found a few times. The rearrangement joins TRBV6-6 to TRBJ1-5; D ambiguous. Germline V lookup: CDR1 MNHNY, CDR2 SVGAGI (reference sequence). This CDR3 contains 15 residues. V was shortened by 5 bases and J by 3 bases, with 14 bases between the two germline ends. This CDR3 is CASSVTDSSNQPQHF. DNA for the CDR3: TGTGCCAGCAGTGTTACGGACTCCTCCAATCAGCCCCAGCATTTT.

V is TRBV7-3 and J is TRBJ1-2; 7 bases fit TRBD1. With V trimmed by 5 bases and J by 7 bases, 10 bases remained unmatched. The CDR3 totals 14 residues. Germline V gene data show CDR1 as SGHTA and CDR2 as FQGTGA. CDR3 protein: CASSVAATGPGYTF. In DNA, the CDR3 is TGTGCCAGCAGCGTCGCAGCGACAGGGCCTGGCTACACCTTC.

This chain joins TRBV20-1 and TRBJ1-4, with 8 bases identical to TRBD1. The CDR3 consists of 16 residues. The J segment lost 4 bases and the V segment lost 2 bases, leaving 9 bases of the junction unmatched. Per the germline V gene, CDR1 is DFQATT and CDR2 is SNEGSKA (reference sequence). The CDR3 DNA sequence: TGCAGTGCTAGAACCCGGGACAGGACACTTAATGAAAAACTGTTTTTT. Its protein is CSARTRDRTLNEKLFF.

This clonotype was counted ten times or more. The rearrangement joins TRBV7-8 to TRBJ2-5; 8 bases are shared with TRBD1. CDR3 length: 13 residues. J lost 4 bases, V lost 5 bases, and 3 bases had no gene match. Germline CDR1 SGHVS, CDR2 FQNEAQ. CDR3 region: CASSHGTGETQYF. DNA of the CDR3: TGTGCCAGCAGCCACGGGACAGGAGAGACCCAGTACTTC.

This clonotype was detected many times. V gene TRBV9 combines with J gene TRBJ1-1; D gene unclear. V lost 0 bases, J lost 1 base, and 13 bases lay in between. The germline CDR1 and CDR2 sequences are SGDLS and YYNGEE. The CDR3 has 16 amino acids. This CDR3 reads CASSVGRGRTNTEAFF. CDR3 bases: TGTGCCAGCAGCGTAGGCAGAGGCAGAACGAACACTGAAGCTTTCTTT.